The clone carrying this TCR beta chain was found many times. Its matching antigen is unknown. V was clipped by 5 bases and J by 10 bases; unmatched bases: 14. CDR1 is LNHDA, CDR2 SQIVND, per germline (reference sequence). CDR3 length: 15 amino acids. From the 5' RACE reads, TCRdb called clonotypes with MiXCR, one entry per CDR3 protein. Among about 400,000 distinct CDR3 sequences listed, 6.2% were seen once. The sample originates from a study of T cells after yellow fever vaccination. Study overall: Fractions containing few cells were prepared with SMART-Seq v4 Ultra Low Input.

Study-wide results and limits: Contamination of FACS-sorted repertoires by abundant clonotypes from the bulk population could occur. Peaking faster, on day 5 versus 15, the secondary response was nonetheless weaker. Clonotype sharing between CD4 and CD8 compartments was small.

This TCR was sampled from a man aged 25-40 years who received the YFV17D yellow fever vaccine. This material consisted of PBMCs, taken 5 days after the yellow fever booster vaccination. The chain couples TRBV19 to TRBJ2-1; 7 bases fit TRBD2. CDR3 DNA: TGTGCCAGTAGTCCCCAGGCGGGAGTCCGTCGAGAGCAGTTCTTC. Translated, it gives CASSPQAGVRREQFF.